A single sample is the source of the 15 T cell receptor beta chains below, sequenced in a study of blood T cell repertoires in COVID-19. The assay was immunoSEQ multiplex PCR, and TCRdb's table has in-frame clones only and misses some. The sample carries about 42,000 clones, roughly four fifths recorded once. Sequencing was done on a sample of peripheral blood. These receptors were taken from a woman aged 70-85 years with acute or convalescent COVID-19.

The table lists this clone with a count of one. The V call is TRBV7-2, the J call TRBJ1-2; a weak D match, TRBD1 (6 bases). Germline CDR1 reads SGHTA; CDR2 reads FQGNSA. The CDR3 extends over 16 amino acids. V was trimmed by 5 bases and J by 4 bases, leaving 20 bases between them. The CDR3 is CASSPSGGAHFYGYTF. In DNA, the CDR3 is TGTGCCAGCAGCCCATCGGGGGGGGCACATTTCTATGGCTACACCTTC.

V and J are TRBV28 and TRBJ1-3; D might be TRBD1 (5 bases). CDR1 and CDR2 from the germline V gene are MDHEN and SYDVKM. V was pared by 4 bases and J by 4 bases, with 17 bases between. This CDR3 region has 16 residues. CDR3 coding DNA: TGTGCCAGCAGTTCCGCCTGCGGGGGGAACGGAAACACCATATATTTT. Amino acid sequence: CASSSACGGNGNTIYF.

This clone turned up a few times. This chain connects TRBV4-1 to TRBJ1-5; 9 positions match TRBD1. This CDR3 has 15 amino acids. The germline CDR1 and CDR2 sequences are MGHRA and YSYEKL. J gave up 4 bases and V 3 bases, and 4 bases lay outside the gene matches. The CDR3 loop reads CASSQGQGGNQPQHF. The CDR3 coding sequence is TGCGCCAGCAGCCAGGGACAGGGTGGGAATCAGCCCCAGCATTTT.

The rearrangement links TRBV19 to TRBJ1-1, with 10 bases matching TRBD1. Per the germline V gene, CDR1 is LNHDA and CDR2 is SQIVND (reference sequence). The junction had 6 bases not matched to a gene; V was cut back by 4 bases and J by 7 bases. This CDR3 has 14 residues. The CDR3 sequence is CASSTTGTGDEAFF. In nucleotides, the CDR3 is TGTGCCAGTAGTACAACCGGGACAGGGGATGAAGCTTTCTTT.

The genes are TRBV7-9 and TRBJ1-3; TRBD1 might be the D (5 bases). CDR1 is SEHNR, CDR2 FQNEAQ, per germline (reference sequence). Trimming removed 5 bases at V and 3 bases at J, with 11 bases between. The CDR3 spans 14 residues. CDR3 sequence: CASSPQGIGNTIYF. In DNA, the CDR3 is TGTGCCAGCAGCCCCCAGGGAATTGGAAACACCATATATTTT.

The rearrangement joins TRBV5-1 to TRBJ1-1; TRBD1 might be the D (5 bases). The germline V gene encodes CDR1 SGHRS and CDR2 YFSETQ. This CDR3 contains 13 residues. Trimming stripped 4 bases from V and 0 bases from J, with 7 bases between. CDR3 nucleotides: TGCGCCAGCAGCGTGACAGTGAACACTGAAGCTTTCTTT. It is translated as CASSVTVNTEAFF.

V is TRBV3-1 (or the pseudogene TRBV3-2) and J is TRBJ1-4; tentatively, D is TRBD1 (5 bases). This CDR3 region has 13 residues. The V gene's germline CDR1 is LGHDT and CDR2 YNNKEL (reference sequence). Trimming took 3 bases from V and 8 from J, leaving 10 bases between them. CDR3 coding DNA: TGTGCCAGCAGCCAGCAGGGAACAGAAAAACTGTTTTTT. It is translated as CASSQQGTEKLFF.

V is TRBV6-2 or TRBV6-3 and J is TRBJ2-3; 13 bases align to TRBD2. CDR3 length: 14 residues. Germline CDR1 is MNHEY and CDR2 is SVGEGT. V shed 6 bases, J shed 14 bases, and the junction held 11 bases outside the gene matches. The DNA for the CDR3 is TGTGCCAGCAGCCCATCCGGGACTAGCGGGGTTGGGTATTTT. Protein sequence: CASSPSGTSGVGYF.

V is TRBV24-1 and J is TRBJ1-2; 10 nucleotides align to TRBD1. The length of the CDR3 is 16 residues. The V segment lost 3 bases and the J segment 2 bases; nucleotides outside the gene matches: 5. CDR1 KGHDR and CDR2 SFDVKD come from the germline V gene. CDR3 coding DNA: TGTGCCACCAGTGATCCTGCGGGACAGGGGAACTATGGCTACACCTTC. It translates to CATSDPAGQGNYGYTF.

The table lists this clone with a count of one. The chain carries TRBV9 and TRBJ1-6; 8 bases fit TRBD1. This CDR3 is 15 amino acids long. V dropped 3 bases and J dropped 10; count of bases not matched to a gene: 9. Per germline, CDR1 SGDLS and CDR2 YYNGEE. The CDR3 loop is CASSAGQGVRSPLHF. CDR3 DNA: TGTGCCAGCAGCGCCGGACAGGGAGTAAGGTCACCCCTCCACTTT.

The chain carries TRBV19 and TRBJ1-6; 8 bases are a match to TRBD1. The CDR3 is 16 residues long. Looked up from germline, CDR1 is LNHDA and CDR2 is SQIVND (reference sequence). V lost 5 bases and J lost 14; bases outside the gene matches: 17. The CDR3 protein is CASSPRTGSSQLALHF. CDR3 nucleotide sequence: TGTGCCAGTAGTCCGAGGACAGGGTCCTCGCAGTTGGCCCTCCACTTT.

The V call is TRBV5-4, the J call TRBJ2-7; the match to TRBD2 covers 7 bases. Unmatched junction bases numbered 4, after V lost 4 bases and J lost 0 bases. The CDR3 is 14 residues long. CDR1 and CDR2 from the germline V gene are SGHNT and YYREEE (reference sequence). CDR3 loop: CASSPGRSSYEQYF. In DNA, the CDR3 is TGTGCCAGCAGCCCCGGGAGGAGCTCCTACGAGCAGTACTTC.

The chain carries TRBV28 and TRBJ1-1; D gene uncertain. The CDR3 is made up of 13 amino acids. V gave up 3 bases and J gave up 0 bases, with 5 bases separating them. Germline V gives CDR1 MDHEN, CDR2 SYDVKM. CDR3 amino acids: CASSFYVNTEAFF. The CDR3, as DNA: TGTGCCAGCAGTTTCTATGTGAACACTGAAGCTTTCTTT.

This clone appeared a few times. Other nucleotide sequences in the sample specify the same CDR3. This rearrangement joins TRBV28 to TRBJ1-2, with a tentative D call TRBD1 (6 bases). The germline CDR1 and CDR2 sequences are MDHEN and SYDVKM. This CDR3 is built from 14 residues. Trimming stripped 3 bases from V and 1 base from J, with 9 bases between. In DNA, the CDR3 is TGTGCCAGCAGTTTGCACAGGGATAACTATGGCTACACCTTC. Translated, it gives CASSLHRDNYGYTF.

The CDR3 DNA follows: TGTGCCAGTAGTATAGGGGTGGGGCTCGAAGCTTTCTTT. Translating gives CASSIGVGLEAFF. This chain uses TRBV19 with TRBJ1-1; D perhaps matches TRBD1 (5 bases). CDR3 length: 13 amino acids. V lost 1 base, J lost 8 bases, and 11 bases lay in between. Germline lookup yields CDR1 LNHDA and CDR2 SQIVND (reference sequence). Variable domain in full (rest from reference TRBV19 and TRBJ1-1): DGGITQSPKYLFRKEGQNVTLSCEQNLNHDAMYWYRQDPGQGLRLIYYSQIVNDFQKGDIAEGYSVSREKKESFPLTVTSAQKNPTAFYLCASSIGVGLEAFFGQGTRLTVV.